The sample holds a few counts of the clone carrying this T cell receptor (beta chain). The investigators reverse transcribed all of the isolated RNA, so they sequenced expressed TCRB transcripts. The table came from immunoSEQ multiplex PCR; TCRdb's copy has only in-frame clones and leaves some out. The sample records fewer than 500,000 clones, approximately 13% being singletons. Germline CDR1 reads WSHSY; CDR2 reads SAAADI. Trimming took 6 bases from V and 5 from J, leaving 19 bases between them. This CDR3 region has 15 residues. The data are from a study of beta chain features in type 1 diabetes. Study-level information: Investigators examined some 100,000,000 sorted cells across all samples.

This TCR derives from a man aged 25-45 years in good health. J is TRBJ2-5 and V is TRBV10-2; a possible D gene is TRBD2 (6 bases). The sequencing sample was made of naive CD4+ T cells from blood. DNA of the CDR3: TGCGCCAGCAGGGGGATAGTGGAGGGGTCGGAGACCCAGTACTTC. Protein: CASRGIVEGSETQYF.